The T cell receptor (beta chain) under discussion was sequenced for a study of cytomegalovirus exposure and HLA in healthy donors. Study as a whole: A previous analysis identified 90 million to 140 million unique TCR beta sequences derived from some 200 million T cells. HLA-typed donors contributed around 85 million unique TCRs, which were held in an early data release. Notes on the study in general: Common viral pathogens seemed, in a later analysis, to connect with several of the most significant clusters. Earlier analysis yielded a pattern in which most TCR beta V segments were productive about 87% or about 30% of the time.

PCR amplification relied on 60 Vbeta primers (plus 13 Jbeta primers). Profiling relied on immunoSEQ multiplex PCR, and the TCRdb table lists in-frame clones only, not all of them. The sample includes about 55,000 clones, 77% seen only once; the top ten take around 2.4%. Of note for this clone: The target antigen is unknown.

The trim removed 4 bases at V and 5 bases at J, leaving 6 bases unmatched. The CDR3 loop spans 15 amino acids. Germline CDR1 LGHNA, CDR2 YSLEER. Sequencing used PBMCs. The clonotype originates from a female donor in good health and CMV-seronegative. The gene calls are TRBV4-3 and TRBJ2-4; 9 positions agree with TRBD1. The CDR3 reads CASSLNRGLENIQYF. Here the CDR3 DNA reads TGCGCCAGCAGCCTGAACAGGGGGCTTGAAAACATTCAGTACTTC.